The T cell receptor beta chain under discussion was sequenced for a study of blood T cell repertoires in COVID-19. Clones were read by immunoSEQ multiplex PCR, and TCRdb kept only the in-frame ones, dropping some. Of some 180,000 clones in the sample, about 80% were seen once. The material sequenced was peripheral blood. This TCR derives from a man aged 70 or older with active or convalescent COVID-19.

Here the CDR3 reads CASRTWGGTATEQFF. CDR3 DNA: TGTGCCAGCAGAACCTGGGGCGGGACAGCTACTGAGCAGTTCTTC. The rearrangement links TRBV5-5 to TRBJ2-1; the D gene is possibly TRBD1 (7 bases). This CDR3 has 15 amino acids. Trimming took off 5 bases at V and 9 bases at J, with 21 bases between the two ends. Germline V lookup: CDR1 SGHKS, CDR2 YYEKEE (reference sequence).